These 6 T cell receptor beta chains were all obtained from the same sample, sequenced in a study of T-cell reconstitution after alpha-beta-depleted transplantation in children. TCRbeta library preparation incorporated unique molecular identifiers. A single record per CDR3 protein comes from TCRdb applying MiXCR to the PCR reads. Among 240,000 or so distinct CDR3 sequences, roughly 8% were seen once, and the ten largest hold approximately 6.3%. The sequencing here drew on PBMCs, mostly from graft donor cells, taken 180 days after TCRalphabeta/CD19-depleted stem cell transplant. All receptors derive from a male patient younger than 18 who had a stem cell transplant for acute lymphoblastic leukemia, so the T cells may come from the graft donor.

This clonotype was seen many times. V is TRBV11-2 and J is TRBJ2-7, with 9 bases identical to TRBD1. Per the germline V gene, CDR1 is SGHAT and CDR2 is FQNNGV. The CDR3 has 13 amino acids. Trimming removed 7 bases from V and 4 bases from J; junction bases left unmatched: 5. The CDR3 region is CASTRDRDYEQYF. CDR3 nucleotide sequence: TGTGCCAGCACTCGGGACAGGGATTACGAGCAGTACTTC.

This clonotype has ten or more counts. The gene calls are TRBV5-1 and TRBJ2-1, with 10 bases that match TRBD2. Germline trimming cut 1 base from V and 9 bases from J; bases unmatched to any gene: 4. The CDR3 length is 14 residues. Germline CDR1 and CDR2: SGHRS and YFSETQ. This chain's CDR3 is CASSLPSGSGEQFF. Here the CDR3 DNA reads TGCGCCAGCAGCTTGCCTAGCGGGAGTGGTGAGCAGTTCTTC.

This clonotype was observed at least ten times. The rearrangement uses TRBV7-9 and TRBJ1-1, with a possible D match to TRBD1 (6 bases). Germline-derived CDR1 and CDR2 are SEHNR and FQNEAQ (reference sequence). The CDR3 is made up of 15 amino acids. V gave up 3 bases and J gave up 2 bases, with 13 bases separating them. The CDR3 DNA reads as TGTGCCAGCAGCTTCGAGCTAGGGGGAAACACTGAAGCTTTCTTT. Protein sequence: CASSFELGGNTEAFF.

This clonotype appeared many times. This chain uses TRBV12-3 or TRBV12-4 with TRBJ1-1; TRBD1 might be the D (5 bases). Trimming cost V 7 bases and J 4 bases, with 16 bases left between them. The CDR3 totals 14 residues. The CDR3 reads CASTWMGRGTEAFF. The CDR3 DNA reads as TGTGCCAGCACCTGGATGGGGCGAGGCACTGAAGCTTTCTTT.

This clonotype was detected ten times or more. V and J are TRBV29-1 and TRBJ2-2, with a weak D call TRBD1 (5 bases). From germline, CDR1 is SQVTM and CDR2 ANQGSEA. Trimming left V 6 bases short and J 1 base short, with 9 bases between. The CDR3 extends over 13 amino acids. The DNA of the CDR3 is TGCAGCGTGGACACTTTGAACACCGGGGAGCTGTTTTTT. Translation: CSVDTLNTGELFF.

This clonotype was seen repeatedly, ten times or more. The chain couples TRBV27 to TRBJ1-5, with D uncertain. Per the germline V gene, CDR1 is MNHEY and CDR2 is SMNVEV (reference sequence). The CDR3 loop spans 14 amino acids. V lost 0 bases to trimming and J lost 5 bases, with 8 bases between them. CDR3 sequence (DNA): TGTGCCAGCAGTTTATCGAAAGGTTATCAGCCCCAGCATTTT. Protein product: CASSLSKGYQPQHF.